The next 6 T cell receptor beta chains were all read from a single sample in a study of T cells after somatic rescue of genetic block. This table comes from immunoSEQ multiplex PCR, and its TCRdb copy is limited to in-frame clones, with some not included. The data contain some 700 clones, around 42% of them seen just once; the ten biggest clones take up 45% to 60%. Material: peripheral blood mononuclear cells (PBMCs). The receptors come from a girl less than two years old.

By share, this clone ranks as medium-sized. V and J are TRBV7-3 and TRBJ1-1; TRBD1 is a possible D gene (6 bases). Germline V gene lookup returns CDR1 SGHTA and CDR2 FQGTGA. Trimming removed 2 bases at V and 1 base at J, with 11 bases between. There are 15 residues in the CDR3. CDR3 nucleotide sequence: TGTGCCAGCAGCTTAGGCGGGACACCGAACACTGAAGCTTTCTTT. Encoded protein: CASSLGGTPNTEAFF.

V is TRBV21-1 and J is TRBJ1-5; the D call TRBD1 from the table was never checked on the DNA. TRBV21-1 is flagged as a pseudogene. The CDR3 covers 15 residues. This chain's CDR3 is CASSFTTGPNQPQHF. The CDR3 DNA reads TGTGCCAGCAGCTTTACTACAGGACCAAATCAGCCCCAGCATTTT.

Details on this clone: A much larger clone is a single base away; this may be a read error. This chain uses TRBV5-1 with TRBJ2-7, with D unclear. V lost 4 bases and J 2 bases, leaving 13 bases between the germline ends. Germline assignment: CDR1 SGHRS and CDR2 YFSETQ. The CDR3 has 14 residues. The CDR3 spells CASSRGPNTYEQYF. CDR3 coding DNA: TGCGCCAGCAGCCGCGGTCCTAACACCTACGAGCAGTACTTC.

This clone is medium-sized by share. The J gene is TRBJ2-5, the V gene TRBV27, with D perhaps matching TRBD1 or TRBD2 (5 bases each). CDR1 and CDR2 from the germline V gene are MNHEY and SMNVEV (reference sequence). The length of the CDR3 is 18 residues. The V and J ends lost 2 bases and 2 bases respectively, with 21 bases between them. The CDR3: CASSLRLPRGRAQETQYF. CDR3 in DNA: TGTGCCAGCAGTTTAAGGCTGCCCCGGGGCAGGGCACAAGAGACCCAGTACTTC.

By sample fraction, this clone is medium-sized. The J gene is TRBJ1-2, the V gene TRBV5-1; D ambiguous. Per germline, CDR1 SGHRS and CDR2 YFSETQ. V lost 2 bases, J lost 5 bases, and 10 bases lay in between. The CDR3 sequence is 13 residues long. This CDR3 reads CASSFRTGYGYTF. CDR3 nucleotides: TGCGCCAGCAGCTTCCGGACCGGTTATGGCTACACCTTC. Using reference TRBV5-1 and TRBJ1-2 for the parts outside the CDR3, the full variable domain is KAGVTQTPRYLIKTRGQQVTLSCSPISGHRSVSWYQQTPGQGLQFLFEYFSETQRNKGNFPGRFSGRQFSNSRSEMNVSTLELGDSALYLCASSFRTGYGYTFGSGTRLTVV.

The chain couples TRBV11-2 to TRBJ1-1; 11 bases match TRBD1. Germline-derived CDR1 and CDR2 are SGHAT and FQNNGV. The length of the CDR3 is 16 residues. J was trimmed by 2 bases and V by 0 bases; bases with no gene match: 2. CDR3 amino acids: CASSLEGQGGNTEAFF. The CDR3 nucleotides read TGTGCCAGCAGCTTAGAGGGACAGGGGGGTAACACTGAAGCTTTCTTT.